Below, one TCR beta chain is given with its context. The data were taken from a study of blood T cell repertoires in COVID-19. In the study overall: The samples span acute and convalescent COVID-19 from the United States, Italy and Spain.

Here immunoSEQ multiplex PCR was the method, and the copy in TCRdb shows in-frame clones only, minus some. The sample yields around 240,000 clones, more than 70% seen once. The germline gives CDR1 SNHLY, CDR2 FYNNEI. Trimming cost V 2 bases and J 0 bases, with 8 bases left between them. CDR3 size: 15 residues. This clonotype originated in a woman in her 50s who had recovered from COVID-19. This chain links TRBV2 with TRBJ2-4; D uncertain. Material: PBMCs or T cells enriched from blood (not recorded which). CDR3 coding DNA: TGTGCCAGCAGTGAAAGCGATCTAGCCAAAAACATTCAGTACTTC. As protein: CASSESDLAKNIQYF.